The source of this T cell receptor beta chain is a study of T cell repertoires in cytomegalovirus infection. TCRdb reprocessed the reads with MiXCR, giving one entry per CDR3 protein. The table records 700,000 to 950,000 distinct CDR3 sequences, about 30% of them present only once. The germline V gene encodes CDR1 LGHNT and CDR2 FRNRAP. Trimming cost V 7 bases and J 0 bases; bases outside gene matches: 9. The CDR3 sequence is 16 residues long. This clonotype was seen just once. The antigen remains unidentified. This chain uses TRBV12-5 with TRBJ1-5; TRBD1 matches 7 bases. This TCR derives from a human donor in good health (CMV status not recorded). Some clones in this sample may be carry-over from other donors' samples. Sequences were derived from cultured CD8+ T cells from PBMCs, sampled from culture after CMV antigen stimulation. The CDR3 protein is CASAYETGASNQPQHF. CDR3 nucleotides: TGTGCTAGTGCCTATGAAACAGGGGCTAGCAATCAGCCCCAGCATTTT.